Following are 30 T cell receptor beta chains from one sample sequenced in a study of cytomegalovirus exposure and HLA in healthy donors. Libraries were prepared by immunoSEQ multiplex PCR; TCRdb keeps only in-frame clonotypes and omits some of them. Of tens of thousands of clones in the sample, 90% were seen once. Material for sequencing was PBMCs. The receptors here all came from a man aged 18 to 29 in good health and CMV-seronegative.

The chain is built from TRBV11-2 and TRBJ2-1; 8 positions match TRBD2. Germline values: CDR1 SGHAT, CDR2 FQNNGV. J gave up 2 bases and V 5 bases, and 11 bases lay outside the gene matches. This CDR3 has 17 amino acids. The DNA of the CDR3 is TGTGCCAGCAGCCCCCCCAACCTAGCGGGCCCCTACAATGAGCAGTTCTTC. It encodes CASSPPNLAGPYNEQFF. The full variable domain, rest sourced from reference TRBV11-2 and TRBJ2-1, is EAGVAQSPRYKIIEKRQSVAFWCNPISGHATLYWYQQILGQGPKLLIQFQNNGVVDDSQLPKDRFSAERLKGVDSTLKIQPAKLEDSAVYLCASSPPNLAGPYNEQFFGPGTRLTVL.

This sequence joins TRBV27 and TRBJ1-5, with D perhaps TRBD1 (6 bases). Germline values: CDR1 MNHEY, CDR2 SMNVEV (reference sequence). The CDR3 is 15 residues long. Between the trimmed V and J ends, which lost 3 bases and 7 bases, there was a span of 16 bases. The CDR3 bases are TGTGCCAGCAGTTTGGCGGGGGCGGGGGGGCAGCCCCAGCATTTT. Translation gives CASSLAGAGGQPQHF.

CDR3: CASRPGQGSSQPQHF. DNA for the CDR3: TGTGCCAGCAGGCCGGGACAGGGGAGCTCTCAGCCCCAGCATTTT. The chain employs TRBV28 and TRBJ1-5, with 10 nucleotides matching TRBD1. V shed 6 bases, J shed 6 bases, and the junction held 8 bases outside the gene matches. Germline V lookup: CDR1 MDHEN, CDR2 SYDVKM. The CDR3 consists of 15 residues. Full variable domain (remainder filled in from reference TRBV28 and TRBJ1-5): DVKVTQSSRYLVKRTGEKVFLECVQDMDHENMFWYRQDPGLGLRLIYFSYDVKMKEKGDIPEGYSVSREKKERFSLILESASTNQTSMYLCASRPGQGSSQPQHFGDGTRLSIL.

V is TRBV7-9 and J is TRBJ1-2; 7 bases are a match to TRBD1. This CDR3 contains 14 residues. V dropped 4 bases and J dropped 4; count of bases not matched to a gene: 6. CDR1 and CDR2 from the germline V gene are SEHNR and FQNEAQ (reference sequence). The CDR3 nucleotides are TGTGCCAGCAGCTCGGGGGACAGCTTCTATGGCTACACCTTC. Translating gives CASSSGDSFYGYTF. The full variable domain, in which reference TRBV7-9 and TRBJ1-2 provide the parts outside the CDR3, is DTGVSQNPRHKITKRGQNVTFRCDPISEHNRLYWYRQTLGQGPEFLTYFQNEAQLEKSRLLSDRFSAERPKGSFSTLEIQRTEQGDSAMYLCASSSGDSFYGYTFGSGTRLTVV.

The chain joins TRBV15 to TRBJ2-7; 9 bases match TRBD1. The CDR3 runs 16 residues. The germline gives CDR1 LNHNV, CDR2 YYDKDF (reference sequence). The ends lost 3 bases at V and 5 bases at J; junction bases unmatched: 11. The CDR3 bases are TGTGCCACCAGCAGCCTTCTGGGACAGGGATTCCACGAGCAGTACTTC. Amino acid sequence: CATSSLLGQGFHEQYF.

This clone was observed once. This chain joins TRBV11-1 and TRBJ2-3; perhaps TRBD2 as D (5 bases). Germline CDR1 reads SGHAT; CDR2 reads FQDESV (reference sequence). There are 14 residues in the CDR3. V gave up 9 bases and J gave up 0 bases, with 13 bases separating them. The CDR3, as DNA: TGTGCCAGTAAAACTAGTCTTAGCACAGATACGCAGTATTTT. Translating gives CASKTSLSTDTQYF.

J is TRBJ2-5 and V is TRBV2, with a possible D match to TRBD1 (5 bases). V was shortened by 6 bases and J by 2 bases, with 13 bases between the two germline ends. The CDR3 length is 14 residues. CDR1 is SNHLY and CDR2 is FYNNEI in the germline V gene. CDR3 sequence (DNA): TGTGCCAGCAGGATCGACAGTTTTCAAGAGACCCAGTACTTC. Protein product: CASRIDSFQETQYF.

The V gene is TRBV9, the J gene TRBJ2-7; D is perhaps TRBD2 (5 bases). From germline, CDR1 is SGDLS and CDR2 YYNGEE. The CDR3 spans 15 residues. Trimming took 2 bases from V and 3 from J, leaving 15 bases between them. This CDR3 is CASSVGVSPFYEQYF. CDR3 bases: TGTGCCAGCAGCGTCGGGGTTTCCCCATTCTACGAGCAGTACTTC.

The chain joins TRBV2 to TRBJ1-5; TRBD1 aligns across 7 bases. This CDR3 has 16 residues. The ends lost 3 bases at V and 5 bases at J; junction bases unmatched: 10. Looked up from germline, CDR1 is SNHLY and CDR2 is FYNNEI. CDR3 DNA: TGTGCCAGCAGTGAGGGGACAGAAGGAATGTATCAGCCCCAGCATTTT. Translated: CASSEGTEGMYQPQHF.

CDR3 in amino acids: CASSPLLAGGGELFF. As DNA, the CDR3 is TGTGCCAGCTCACCTCTACTAGCGGGAGGCGGGGAGCTGTTTTTT. The chain combines TRBV18 with TRBJ2-2; 12 bases map to TRBD2. Unmatched junction bases numbered 3, after V lost 3 bases and J lost 7 bases. The CDR3 covers 15 residues. From germline, CDR1 is KGHSH and CDR2 LQKENI.

The chain has TRBV5-1 and TRBJ1-1; D is possibly TRBD1 (5 bases). Germline V lookup: CDR1 SGHRS, CDR2 YFSETQ. V lost 3 bases and J lost 8, with 11 bases in between. The CDR3 covers 12 residues. This CDR3 reads CASSSGGGEAFF. CDR3 bases: TGCGCCAGCAGCTCGGGGGGGGGAGAAGCTTTCTTT.

V and J are TRBV13 and TRBJ1-4; D unresolved. This CDR3 has 13 amino acids. Trimming cost V 5 bases and J 11 bases, with 15 bases left between them. Germline loops: CDR1 PRHDT, CDR2 FYEKMQ (reference sequence). The CDR3 DNA reads TGTGCCAGCAGCGACCGGGCACCGGGGAAACTGTTTTTT. Translation gives CASSDRAPGKLFF.

V and J are TRBV5-1 and TRBJ2-7; TRBD2 matches at 9 bases. The CDR3 runs 13 residues. The germline CDR1 and CDR2 sequences are SGHRS and YFSETQ. J was trimmed by 3 bases and V by 2 bases; bases with no gene match: 0. The CDR3 DNA follows: TGCGCCAGCAGCTTTAGCGGGAGCTACGAGCAGTACTTC. As protein: CASSFSGSYEQYF. The full variable domain, rest sourced from reference TRBV5-1 and TRBJ2-7, is KAGVTQTPRYLIKTRGQQVTLSCSPISGHRSVSWYQQTPGQGLQFLFEYFSETQRNKGNFPGRFSGRQFSNSRSEMNVSTLELGDSALYLCASSFSGSYEQYFGPGTRLTVT.

The chain couples TRBV14 to TRBJ2-1, with 9 nucleotides matching TRBD2. Unmatched junction bases numbered 10, after V lost 1 base and J lost 9 bases. Germline-derived CDR1 and CDR2 are SGHDN and FVKESK. The CDR3 loop spans 16 amino acids. CDR3 in amino acids: CASSQGVGLARGEQFF. The CDR3 DNA reads as TGTGCCAGCAGCCAAGGGGTCGGACTAGCGAGAGGTGAGCAGTTCTTC.

This clone was observed a handful of times. CDR3 amino acids: CASSLLGGVEQYF. The CDR3 DNA follows: TGCGCCAGCAGCTTGTTGGGGGGAGTCGAGCAGTACTTC. V and J are TRBV5-1 and TRBJ2-7; D perhaps matches TRBD2 (6 bases). V dropped 1 base and J dropped 6 bases, with 11 bases sitting between them. The CDR3 contains 13 residues. Germline values: CDR1 SGHRS, CDR2 YFSETQ.

CDR3 bases: TGTGCCAGCAGCCCAAGGGGTCGGACAGCACAAGAGACCCAGTACTTC. It encodes CASSPRGRTAQETQYF. The chain uses TRBV7-2 and TRBJ2-5; D may be TRBD1 (6 bases). The CDR3 length is 16 residues. V lost 5 bases and J 2 bases, leaving 18 bases between the germline ends. In germline, CDR1 is SGHTA, CDR2 FQGNSA.

The chain is built from TRBV7-3 and TRBJ2-3, with 9 bases matching TRBD2. V shed 2 bases, J shed 4 bases, and the junction held 10 bases outside the gene matches. CDR3 size: 17 residues. Germline V CDR1 and CDR2: SGHTA, FQGTGA. The CDR3 DNA reads TGTGCCAGCAGCTTACCCGATAGCGGGAGTACCCCAGATACGCAGTATTTT. This translates into CASSLPDSGSTPDTQYF.

The rearrangement links TRBV6-4 to TRBJ2-3, with D tentatively TRBD1 (6 bases). The V end was cut by 0 bases, the J end by 4 bases, with 11 bases between. The CDR3 runs to 15 residues. Germline V lookup: CDR1 MRHNA, CDR2 SNTAGT. CDR3: CASSDSLGASDTQYF. As DNA, the CDR3 is TGTGCCAGCAGTGACTCGTTGGGGGCATCAGATACGCAGTATTTT.

V usage is TRBV29-1 and J usage is TRBJ2-3; 7 bases line up with TRBD1. The CDR3 spans 14 residues. The ends lost 2 bases at V and 2 bases at J; junction bases unmatched: 4. Germline V lookup: CDR1 SQVTM, CDR2 ANQGSEA. The CDR3 region has the DNA TGCAGCGTTGAACAGGGGGAATACACAGATACGCAGTATTTT. Its protein product is CSVEQGEYTDTQYF.

The genes are TRBV4-3 and TRBJ2-7, with TRBD2 identical over 7 bases. The junction had 11 bases not matched to a gene; V was cut back by 2 bases and J by 4 bases. Germline CDR1 and CDR2: LGHNA and YSLEER. The CDR3 extends over 16 amino acids. CDR3 loop: CASSQNPGGSLYEQYF. The CDR3 DNA is TGCGCCAGCAGCCAAAACCCGGGCGGGAGTTTGTACGAGCAGTACTTC.

This CDR3 reads CASSFGTSQETQYF. The CDR3 coding sequence is TGCGCCAGCAGCTTCGGGACTTCCCAAGAGACCCAGTACTTC. The chain carries TRBV5-1 and TRBJ2-5, with a possible D match to TRBD2 (6 bases). The CDR3 consists of 14 residues. From germline, CDR1 is SGHRS and CDR2 YFSETQ. V dropped 2 bases and J dropped 1 base, with 9 bases sitting between them. Using reference TRBV5-1 and TRBJ2-5 for the parts outside the CDR3, the full variable domain is KAGVTQTPRYLIKTRGQQVTLSCSPISGHRSVSWYQQTPGQGLQFLFEYFSETQRNKGNFPGRFSGRQFSNSRSEMNVSTLELGDSALYLCASSFGTSQETQYFGPGTRLLVL.

The chain recombines TRBV7-3 with TRBJ2-3; 8 positions match TRBD2. This CDR3 has 17 amino acids. The V gene end was trimmed by 1 base and the J gene end by 0 bases; junction bases not matched to a gene: 6. Per the germline V gene, CDR1 is SGHTA and CDR2 is FQGTGA. The CDR3 sequence: CASSLKGGGTSTDTQYF. CDR3 coding DNA: TGTGCCAGCAGCTTAAAGGGCGGGGGGACTAGCACAGATACGCAGTATTTT.

V is TRBV25-1 and J is TRBJ2-7, with 13 bases that match TRBD2. The germline V gene encodes CDR1 MGHDK and CDR2 SYGVNS. Trimming removed 10 bases from V and 6 bases from J; junction bases left unmatched: 12. There are 15 residues in the CDR3. This chain's CDR3 is CATNGGTSGIFEQYF. The CDR3, as DNA: TGTGCCACAAACGGCGGGACTAGCGGGATCTTCGAGCAGTACTTC.

The chain carries TRBV7-2 and TRBJ2-3, with 10 bases matching TRBD2. CDR3 length: 18 amino acids. J was trimmed by 0 bases and V by 2 bases; bases with no gene match: 8. Looked up from germline, CDR1 is SGHTA and CDR2 is FQGNSA. The CDR3 sequence: CASSLKYTSGTSTDTQYF. CDR3 nucleotide sequence: TGTGCCAGCAGCTTAAAGTACACTAGCGGGACTAGCACAGATACGCAGTATTTT.

The chain recombines TRBV11-2 with TRBJ1-1; 7 nucleotides line up with TRBD1. V lost 8 bases to trimming and J lost 2 bases; unmatched junction nucleotides: 17. Per the germline V gene, CDR1 is SGHAT and CDR2 is FQNNGV. This CDR3 comprises 17 residues. CDR3 in amino acids: CASRKSSGTAQNTEAFF. For the CDR3, the DNA is TGTGCCAGCCGCAAGTCCTCCGGGACAGCCCAAAACACTGAAGCTTTCTTT.

The chain joins TRBV30 to TRBJ2-2; TRBD1 matches 7 bases. In germline, CDR1 is GTSNPN, CDR2 SVGIG (reference sequence). There are 15 residues in the CDR3. Trimming took 3 bases from V and 0 from J; bases not matched to a gene: 4. The CDR3 DNA reads TGTGCCTGGAGCCACGGGACAGCGAACACCGGGGAGCTGTTTTTT. Translating gives CAWSHGTANTGELFF. Complete variable domain (other parts from reference TRBV30 and TRBJ2-2): SQTIHQWPATLVQPVGSPLSLECTVEGTSNPNLYWYRQAAGRGLQLLFYSVGIGQISSEVPQNLSASRPQDRQFILSSKKLLLSDSGFYLCAWSHGTANTGELFFGEGSRLTVL.

V usage is TRBV5-1 and J usage is TRBJ1-1, with D possibly matching TRBD1 (5 bases). Per germline, CDR1 SGHRS and CDR2 YFSETQ. This CDR3 contains 14 residues. V was shortened by 0 bases and J by 5 bases, with 11 bases between the two germline ends. CDR3 nucleotide sequence: TGCGCCAGCAGCTTGGAAGGGGCAGTGACTGAAGCTTTCTTT. Encoded protein: CASSLEGAVTEAFF. Variable domain in full (rest from reference TRBV5-1 and TRBJ1-1): KAGVTQTPRYLIKTRGQQVTLSCSPISGHRSVSWYQQTPGQGLQFLFEYFSETQRNKGNFPGRFSGRQFSNSRSEMNVSTLELGDSALYLCASSLEGAVTEAFFGQGTRLTVV.

The chain is built from TRBV18 and TRBJ2-1, with TRBD1 as a possible D gene (5 bases). The CDR3 runs to 15 residues. Per germline, CDR1 KGHSH and CDR2 LQKENI. V was clipped by 4 bases and J by 4 bases, with 14 bases between them. As DNA, the CDR3 is TGTGCCAGCTCACTCTACGAAGACAGTTACAATGAGCAGTTCTTC. Translated: CASSLYEDSYNEQFF.

The chain combines TRBV11-2 with TRBJ2-3; TRBD1 is a possible D gene (6 bases). Per the germline V gene, CDR1 is SGHAT and CDR2 is FQNNGV. V was pared by 2 bases and J by 6 bases, with 6 bases between. The length of the CDR3 is 12 residues. CDR3 loop: CASSLQGDTQYF. CDR3 sequence (DNA): TGTGCCAGCAGCTTACAGGGGGATACGCAGTATTTT. Full variable domain (remainder filled in from reference TRBV11-2 and TRBJ2-3): EAGVAQSPRYKIIEKRQSVAFWCNPISGHATLYWYQQILGQGPKLLIQFQNNGVVDDSQLPKDRFSAERLKGVDSTLKIQPAKLEDSAVYLCASSLQGDTQYFGPGTRLTVL.

The chain links TRBV4-3 to TRBJ1-4; the match to TRBD1 covers 9 bases. This CDR3 is 13 amino acids long. J gave up 6 bases and V 8 bases, and 4 bases lay outside the gene matches. Germline assignment: CDR1 LGHNA and CDR2 YSLEER. As DNA, the CDR3 is TGCGCCAGCGCACAGGGGGCTGATGAAAAACTGTTTTTT. It encodes CASAQGADEKLFF.